Listed below are T cell receptor beta chains from one sample, sequenced in a study of blood T cells in healthy people across ages. One entry per CDR3 protein, called by TCRdb with MiXCR from the 5' RACE reads. Here the sample spans 1 million or so distinct CDR3 sequences, almost 25% being singletons. Separately, the same data were catalogued under a study of T cells of mothers and their children.

The sequenced sample consisted of blood. These receptors came from a girl aged 2-15 years in good health. CDR3s include the opening cysteine and the closing phenylalanine or tryptophan. Fields, in order: D gene, V gene, J gene, clone size, CDR3 protein, CDR3 DNA. The D gene is left open where the match is weak. Rows may omit the clone size; those that give it use once, few, many or a size class.

d_gene: -
v_gene: TRBV7-9
j_gene: TRBJ2-7
abundance: -
CDR3aa: CASSSTESYEQYF
CDR3nt: TGTGCCAGCAGCTCAACAGAATCCTACGAGCAGTACTTC

d_gene: -
v_gene: TRBV6-2/TRBV6-3
j_gene: TRBJ1-1
abundance: few
CDR3aa: CASSFPDMNTEAFF
CDR3nt: TGTGCCAGCAGTTTCCCGGATATGAACACTGAAGCTTTCTTT

d_gene: TRBD1
v_gene: TRBV11-2
j_gene: TRBJ2-5
abundance: few
CDR3aa: CASSPSRDRDRANRETQYF
CDR3nt: TGTGCCAGCAGCCCTAGCAGGGACCGGGACAGGGCAAATAGGGAGACCCAGTACTTC

d_gene: TRBD2
v_gene: TRBV12-3/TRBV12-4
j_gene: TRBJ2-5
abundance: few
CDR3aa: CASSRLAGPETQYF
CDR3nt: TGTGCCAGCAGCAGACTAGCGGGACCGGAGACCCAGTACTTC

d_gene: -
v_gene: TRBV27
j_gene: TRBJ2-6
abundance: few
CDR3aa: CASIYSGANVLTF
CDR3nt: TGTGCCAGCATATACTCTGGGGCCAACGTCCTGACTTTC

d_gene: -
v_gene: TRBV20-1
j_gene: TRBJ2-2
abundance: few
CDR3aa: CSARDLEANTGELFF
CDR3nt: TGCAGTGCTAGAGATCTAGAAGCGAACACCGGGGAGCTGTTTTTT

d_gene: -
v_gene: TRBV6-4
j_gene: TRBJ2-1
abundance: few
CDR3aa: CASSDSGPNEQFF
CDR3nt: TGTGCCAGCAGTGACTCGGGGCCCAATGAGCAGTTCTTC

d_gene: -
v_gene: TRBV11-3
j_gene: TRBJ2-1
abundance: few
CDR3aa: CASSLDSKGGAYNEQFF
CDR3nt: TGTGCCAGCAGCTTAGATTCGAAGGGCGGAGCCTACAATGAGCAGTTCTTC

d_gene: -
v_gene: TRBV6-5
j_gene: TRBJ1-2
abundance: -
CDR3aa: CASSLQINYGYTF
CDR3nt: TGTGCCAGCAGTCTTCAGATTAACTATGGCTACACCTTC

d_gene: -
v_gene: TRBV20-1
j_gene: TRBJ2-7
abundance: -
CDR3aa: CSAPRDGSLGYEQYF
CDR3nt: TGCAGTGCCCCCCGAGACGGCTCCTTGGGGTACGAGCAGTACTTC

d_gene: TRBD2
v_gene: TRBV5-5
j_gene: TRBJ2-1
abundance: -
CDR3aa: CASSLEAGFYNEQFF
CDR3nt: TGTGCCAGCAGCTTGGAAGCGGGGTTCTACAATGAGCAGTTCTTC

d_gene: -
v_gene: TRBV7-8
j_gene: TRBJ2-3
abundance: few
CDR3aa: CASSLELPNTQYF
CDR3nt: TGTGCCAGCAGCTTAGAACTCCCTAATACGCAGTATTTT

d_gene: TRBD2
v_gene: TRBV20-1
j_gene: TRBJ2-3
abundance: -
CDR3aa: CSAYNLAVHPDTQYF
CDR3nt: TGCAGTGCCTACAACCTAGCGGTCCACCCTGATACGCAGTATTTT

d_gene: -
v_gene: TRBV29-1
j_gene: TRBJ1-6
abundance: few
CDR3aa: CSVRPQDNSPLHF
CDR3nt: TGCAGCGTTAGACCCCAAGATAATTCACCCCTCCACTTT

d_gene: -
v_gene: TRBV29-1
j_gene: TRBJ2-5
abundance: few
CDR3aa: CSSLDGSVTQYF
CDR3nt: TGCAGCTCCCTGGACGGGTCAGTGACCCAGTACTTC

d_gene: -
v_gene: TRBV7-9
j_gene: TRBJ1-6
abundance: -
CDR3aa: CASRGASSYNSPLHF
CDR3nt: TGTGCCAGCAGGGGAGCGAGCTCCTATAATTCACCCCTCCACTTT

d_gene: TRBD1
v_gene: TRBV5-6
j_gene: TRBJ2-7
abundance: -
CDR3aa: CASSTGGGGYEQYF
CDR3nt: TGTGCCAGCAGTACAGGGGGAGGTGGCTACGAGCAGTACTTC

d_gene: -
v_gene: TRBV29-1
j_gene: TRBJ2-3
abundance: few
CDR3aa: CSVVSRIADTQYF
CDR3nt: TGCAGCGTTGTCTCTAGAATCGCAGATACGCAGTATTTT

d_gene: TRBD1
v_gene: TRBV12-3/TRBV12-4
j_gene: TRBJ1-2
abundance: many
CDR3aa: CASSLRTGGYTF
CDR3nt: TGTGCCAGCAGTTTGAGGACAGGAGGCTACACCTTC

d_gene: TRBD2
v_gene: TRBV4-1
j_gene: TRBJ2-1
abundance: -
CDR3aa: CASAPTSGRATTSYNEQFF
CDR3nt: TGCGCCAGCGCGCCGACTAGCGGGAGGGCCACAACTTCCTACAATGAGCAGTTCTTC

d_gene: -
v_gene: TRBV7-2
j_gene: TRBJ2-1
abundance: few
CDR3aa: CASSFAGYREQFF
CDR3nt: TGTGCCAGCAGCTTCGCAGGGTATCGGGAGCAGTTCTTC

d_gene: TRBD1
v_gene: TRBV4-1
j_gene: TRBJ2-7
abundance: -
CDR3aa: CASSQVEGAAYEQYF
CDR3nt: TGCGCCAGCAGCCAAGTTGAGGGGGCCGCCTACGAGCAGTACTTC

d_gene: TRBD2
v_gene: TRBV7-2
j_gene: TRBJ2-3
abundance: -
CDR3aa: CASSPNSGGSSDTQYF
CDR3nt: TGTGCCAGCAGCCCGAATAGCGGGGGGAGTTCAGATACGCAGTATTTT

d_gene: TRBD2
v_gene: TRBV19
j_gene: TRBJ2-1
abundance: -
CDR3aa: CASRAGVGYNEQFF
CDR3nt: TGTGCCAGTAGGGCGGGGGTAGGCTACAATGAGCAGTTCTTC

d_gene: -
v_gene: TRBV4-3
j_gene: TRBJ1-2
abundance: once
CDR3aa: CASSRDRGQSYGYTF
CDR3nt: TGCGCCAGCAGCCGAGATCGGGGGCAAAGCTATGGCTACACCTTC

d_gene: TRBD1
v_gene: TRBV11-2
j_gene: TRBJ2-4
abundance: few
CDR3aa: CASSRGQLTHLAKNIQYF
CDR3nt: TGTGCCAGCAGCAGGGGACAGTTAACCCATTTAGCCAAAAACATTCAGTACTTC

d_gene: -
v_gene: TRBV5-5
j_gene: TRBJ2-5
abundance: few
CDR3aa: CASSLGQANFQETQYF
CDR3nt: TGTGCCAGCAGCTTGGGACAGGCCAACTTCCAAGAGACCCAGTACTTC

d_gene: TRBD2
v_gene: TRBV18
j_gene: TRBJ2-1
abundance: -
CDR3aa: CASSPAGLAGDEQFF
CDR3nt: TGTGCCAGCTCACCAGCGGGACTAGCGGGAGACGAGCAGTTCTTC

d_gene: -
v_gene: TRBV20-1
j_gene: TRBJ2-3
abundance: few
CDR3aa: CSASSRISDTQYF
CDR3nt: TGCAGTGCTAGTTCGAGGATATCAGATACGCAGTATTTT

d_gene: -
v_gene: TRBV5-6
j_gene: TRBJ2-7
abundance: few
CDR3aa: CASSWTSLDEQYF
CDR3nt: TGTGCCAGCAGCTGGACTTCCTTGGACGAGCAGTACTTC

d_gene: TRBD1
v_gene: TRBV29-1
j_gene: TRBJ2-2
abundance: once
CDR3aa: CSVGPYATGTGELFF
CDR3nt: TGCAGCGTTGGCCCATACGCGACAGGGACCGGGGAGCTGTTTTTT

d_gene: TRBD1
v_gene: TRBV27
j_gene: TRBJ1-4
abundance: few
CDR3aa: CASSSGQGAKKLFF
CDR3nt: TGTGCCAGCAGTTCCGGACAGGGGGCTAAGAAACTGTTTTTT

d_gene: TRBD1
v_gene: TRBV6-1
j_gene: TRBJ1-1
abundance: many
CDR3aa: CASSWTGGNTEAFF
CDR3nt: TGTGCCAGCAGTTGGACAGGAGGGAACACTGAAGCTTTCTTT

d_gene: -
v_gene: TRBV29-1
j_gene: TRBJ1-1
abundance: -
CDR3aa: CSVEGAESNTEAFF
CDR3nt: TGCAGCGTTGAAGGGGCAGAGTCGAACACTGAAGCTTTCTTT

d_gene: -
v_gene: TRBV20-1
j_gene: TRBJ2-7
abundance: once
CDR3aa: CSASPPGESYEQYF
CDR3nt: TGCAGTGCTAGTCCCCCGGGGGAGTCCTACGAGCAGTACTTC

d_gene: -
v_gene: TRBV28
j_gene: TRBJ1-4
abundance: once
CDR3aa: CASSLSAGKGEKLFF
CDR3nt: TGTGCCAGCAGTTTATCGGCAGGGAAAGGTGAAAAACTGTTTTTT

d_gene: -
v_gene: TRBV6-2/TRBV6-3
j_gene: TRBJ2-5
abundance: -
CDR3aa: CASSYSFGTQYF
CDR3nt: TGTGCCAGCAGTTACTCATTTGGGACCCAGTACTTC

d_gene: TRBD2
v_gene: TRBV4-3
j_gene: TRBJ2-7
abundance: once
CDR3aa: CASSLTSGGVYEQYF
CDR3nt: TGCGCCAGCAGCCTTACCAGCGGGGGCGTCTACGAGCAGTACTTC

d_gene: TRBD1
v_gene: TRBV6-1
j_gene: TRBJ2-5
abundance: few
CDR3aa: CASRFFQGVAEAETQYF
CDR3nt: TGTGCCAGCAGATTTTTTCAGGGGGTTGCTGAGGCCGAGACCCAGTACTTC

d_gene: -
v_gene: TRBV7-3
j_gene: TRBJ1-6
abundance: few
CDR3aa: CASSRGGQGDNSPLHF
CDR3nt: TGTGCCAGCAGCCGGGGAGGACAAGGGGATAATTCACCCCTCCACTTT